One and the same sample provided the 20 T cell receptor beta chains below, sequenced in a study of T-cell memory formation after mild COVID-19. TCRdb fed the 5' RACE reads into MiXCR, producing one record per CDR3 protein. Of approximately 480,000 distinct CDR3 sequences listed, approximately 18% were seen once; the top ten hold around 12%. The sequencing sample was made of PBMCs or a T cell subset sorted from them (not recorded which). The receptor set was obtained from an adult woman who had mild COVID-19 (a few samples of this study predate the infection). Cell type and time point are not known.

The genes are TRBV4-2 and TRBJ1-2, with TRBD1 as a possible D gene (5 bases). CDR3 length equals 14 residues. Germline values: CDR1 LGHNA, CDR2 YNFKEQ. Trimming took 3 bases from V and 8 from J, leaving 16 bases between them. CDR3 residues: CASSHGISRDGYTF. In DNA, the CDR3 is TGTGCCAGCAGCCATGGCATAAGTAGGGACGGCTACACCTTC.

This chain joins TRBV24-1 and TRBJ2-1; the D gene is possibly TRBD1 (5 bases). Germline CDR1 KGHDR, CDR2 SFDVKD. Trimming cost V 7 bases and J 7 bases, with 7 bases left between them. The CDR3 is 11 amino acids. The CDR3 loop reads CATSQGNEQFF. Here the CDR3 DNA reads TGTGCCACCAGCCAGGGTAATGAGCAGTTCTTC.

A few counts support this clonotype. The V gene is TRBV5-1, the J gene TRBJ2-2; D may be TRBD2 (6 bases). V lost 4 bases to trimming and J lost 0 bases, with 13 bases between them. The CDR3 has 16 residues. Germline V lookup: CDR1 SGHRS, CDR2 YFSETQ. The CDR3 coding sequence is TGCGCCAGCAGCGGGAGCGGGTCCGCGAACACCGGGGAGCTGTTTTTT. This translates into CASSGSGSANTGELFF.

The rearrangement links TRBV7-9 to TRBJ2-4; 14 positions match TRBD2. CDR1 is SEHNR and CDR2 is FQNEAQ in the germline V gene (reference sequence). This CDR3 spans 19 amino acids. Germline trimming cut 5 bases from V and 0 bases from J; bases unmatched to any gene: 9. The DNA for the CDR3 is TGTGCCAGCAGCCTCCACGGGACTAGCGGGAGTCAAGCCAAAAACATTCAGTACTTC. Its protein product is CASSLHGTSGSQAKNIQYF.

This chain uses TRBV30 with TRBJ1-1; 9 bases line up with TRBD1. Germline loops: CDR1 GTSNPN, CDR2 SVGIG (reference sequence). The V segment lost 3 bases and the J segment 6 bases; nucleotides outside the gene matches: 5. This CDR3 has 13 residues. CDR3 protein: CAWRGQGWAEAFF. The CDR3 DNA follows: TGTGCCTGGAGGGGACAGGGATGGGCTGAAGCTTTCTTT.

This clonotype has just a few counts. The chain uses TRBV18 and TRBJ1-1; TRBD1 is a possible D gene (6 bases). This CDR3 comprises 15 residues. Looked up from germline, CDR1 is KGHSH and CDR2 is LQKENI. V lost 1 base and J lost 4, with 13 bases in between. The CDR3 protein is CASSPRSQGFTEAFF. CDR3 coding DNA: TGTGCCAGCTCACCACGTTCACAGGGTTTCACTGAAGCTTTCTTT.

In DNA, the CDR3 is TGTGCCTGGAGTAGATCTGGGACGCCTACCTACAATGAGCAGTTCTTC. It yields the protein CAWSRSGTPTYNEQFF. The gene calls are TRBV30 and TRBJ2-1; possibly TRBD1 or TRBD2 for D (5 bases each). Germline V CDR1 and CDR2: GTSNPN, SVGIG (reference sequence). Trimming stripped 2 bases from V and 2 bases from J, with 16 bases between. This CDR3 spans 16 amino acids.

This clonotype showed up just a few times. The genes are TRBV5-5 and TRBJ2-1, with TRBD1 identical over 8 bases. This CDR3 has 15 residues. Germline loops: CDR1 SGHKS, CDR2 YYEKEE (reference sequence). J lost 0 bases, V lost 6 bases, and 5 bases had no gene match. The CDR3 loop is CASNTGTGSYNEQFF. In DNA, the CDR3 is TGTGCCAGCAACACCGGGACAGGCTCCTACAATGAGCAGTTCTTC.

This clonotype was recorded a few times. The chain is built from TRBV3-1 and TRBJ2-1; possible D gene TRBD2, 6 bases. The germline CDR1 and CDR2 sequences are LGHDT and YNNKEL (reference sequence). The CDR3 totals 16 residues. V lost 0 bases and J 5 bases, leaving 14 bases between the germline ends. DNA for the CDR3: TGTGCCAGCAGCCAAGATCGACTAGGGTCCAACAATGAGCAGTTCTTC. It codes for CASSQDRLGSNNEQFF.

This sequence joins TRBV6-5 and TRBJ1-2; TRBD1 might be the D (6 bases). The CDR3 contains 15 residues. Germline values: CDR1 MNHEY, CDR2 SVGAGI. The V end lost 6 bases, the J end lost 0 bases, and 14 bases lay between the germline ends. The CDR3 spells CASRTGGSANYGYTF. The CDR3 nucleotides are TGTGCCAGCAGGACAGGAGGATCAGCTAACTATGGCTACACCTTC.

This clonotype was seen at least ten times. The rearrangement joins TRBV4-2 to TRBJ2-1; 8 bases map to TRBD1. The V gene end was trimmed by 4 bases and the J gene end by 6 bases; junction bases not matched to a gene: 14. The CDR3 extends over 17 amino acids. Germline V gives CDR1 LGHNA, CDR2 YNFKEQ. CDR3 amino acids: CASSLTAQGVWGNEQFF. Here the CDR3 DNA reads TGTGCCAGCAGCCTAACCGCACAGGGGGTTTGGGGCAATGAGCAGTTCTTC.

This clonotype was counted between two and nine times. The CDR3 spells CSVWGEGGGPGNEQFF. CDR3 DNA sequence: TGCAGCGTTTGGGGAGAAGGGGGAGGGCCCGGCAATGAGCAGTTCTTC. The chain has TRBV29-1 and TRBJ2-1; TRBD2 is a possible D gene (7 bases). Germline CDR1 reads SQVTM; CDR2 reads ANQGSEA. Trimming took off 5 bases at V and 6 bases at J, with 23 bases between the two ends. CDR3 size: 16 residues.

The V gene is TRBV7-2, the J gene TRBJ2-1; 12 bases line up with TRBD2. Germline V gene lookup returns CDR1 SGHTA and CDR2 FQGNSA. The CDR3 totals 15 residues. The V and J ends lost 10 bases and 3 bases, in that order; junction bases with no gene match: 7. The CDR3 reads CATATTSGSYNEQFF. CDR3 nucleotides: TGTGCCACCGCCACGACTAGCGGGAGCTACAATGAGCAGTTCTTC.

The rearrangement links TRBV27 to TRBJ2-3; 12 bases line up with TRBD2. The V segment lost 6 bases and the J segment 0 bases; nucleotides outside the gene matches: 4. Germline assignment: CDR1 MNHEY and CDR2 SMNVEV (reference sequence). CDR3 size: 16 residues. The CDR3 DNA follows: TGTGCCAGCAGGGATCTAGCGGGAGGGAGCACAGATACGCAGTATTTT. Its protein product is CASRDLAGGSTDTQYF.

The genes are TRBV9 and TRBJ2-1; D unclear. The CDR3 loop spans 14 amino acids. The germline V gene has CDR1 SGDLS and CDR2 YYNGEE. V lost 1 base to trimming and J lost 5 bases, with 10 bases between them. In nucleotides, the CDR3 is TGTGCCAGCAGCGTACATTGGATCAACAATGAGCAGTTCTTC. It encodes CASSVHWINNEQFF. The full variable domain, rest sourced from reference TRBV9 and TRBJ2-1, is DSGVTQTPKHLITATGQRVTLRCSPRSGDLSVYWYQQSLDQGLQFLIQYYNGEERAKGNILERFSAQQFPDLHSELNLSSLELGDSALYFCASSVHWINNEQFFGPGTRLTVL.

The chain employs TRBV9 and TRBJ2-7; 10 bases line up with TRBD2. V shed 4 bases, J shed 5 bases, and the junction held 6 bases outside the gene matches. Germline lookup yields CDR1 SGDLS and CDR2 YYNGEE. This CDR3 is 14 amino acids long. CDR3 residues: CASSPSGRDDEQYF. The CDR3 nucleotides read TGTGCCAGCAGCCCTAGCGGGAGAGATGACGAGCAGTACTTC.

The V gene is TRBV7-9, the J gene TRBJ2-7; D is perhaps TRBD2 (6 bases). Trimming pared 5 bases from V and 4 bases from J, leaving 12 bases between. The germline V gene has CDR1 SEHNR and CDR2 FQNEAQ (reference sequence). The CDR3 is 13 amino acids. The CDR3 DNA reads TGTGCCAGCAGCGAGGGGACTTTTTACGAGCAGTACTTC. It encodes CASSEGTFYEQYF.

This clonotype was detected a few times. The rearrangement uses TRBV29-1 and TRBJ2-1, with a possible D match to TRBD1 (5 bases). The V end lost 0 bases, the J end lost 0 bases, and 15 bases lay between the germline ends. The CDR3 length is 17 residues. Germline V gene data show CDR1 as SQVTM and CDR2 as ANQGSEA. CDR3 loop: CSVEDPRAASSYNEQFF. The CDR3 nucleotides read TGCAGCGTTGAAGACCCCAGGGCGGCGAGCTCCTACAATGAGCAGTTCTTC.

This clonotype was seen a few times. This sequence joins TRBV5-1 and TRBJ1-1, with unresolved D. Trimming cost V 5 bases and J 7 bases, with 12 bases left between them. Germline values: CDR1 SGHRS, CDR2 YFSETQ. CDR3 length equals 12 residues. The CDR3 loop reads CASSLNRDEAFF. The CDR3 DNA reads TGCGCCAGCAGTTTGAACCGGGATGAAGCTTTCTTT.

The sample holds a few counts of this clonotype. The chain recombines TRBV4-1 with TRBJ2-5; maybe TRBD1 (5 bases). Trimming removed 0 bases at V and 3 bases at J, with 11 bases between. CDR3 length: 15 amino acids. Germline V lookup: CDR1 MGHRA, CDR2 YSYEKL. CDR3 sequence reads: CASSQDQGPKETQYF. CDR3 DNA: TGCGCCAGCAGCCAAGATCAGGGTCCCAAAGAGACCCAGTACTTC.